What follows describes a single T cell receptor (beta chain). The antigen remains undetermined. Per the germline V gene, CDR1 is SGDLS and CDR2 is YYNGEE. J gave up 5 bases and V 3 bases, and 14 bases lay outside the gene matches. The CDR3 covers 18 residues. These data originate in a study of cytomegalovirus exposure and HLA in healthy donors. Study-wide results and limits: With DRB1 most and HLA-C fewest, TCR association rates differed between HLA loci in a later analysis.

Researchers ran the PCR with 60 Vbeta and 13 Jbeta primers. Assay: immunoSEQ multiplex PCR; the TCRdb copy retains only in-frame clones and omits some. The sample comprises 150,000 to 250,000 clones, 70% to 80% of which are singletons, and over 1.5% rests with the top ten. This receptor was obtained from a girl between 10 and 17 years old in good health and CMV-seropositive. The gene calls are TRBV9 and TRBJ2-5; TRBD2 aligns across 12 bases. Material: PBMCs. The CDR3 is CASSEKGRTSGVVETQYF. CDR3 coding DNA: TGTGCCAGCAGCGAGAAGGGCCGGACTAGCGGGGTTGTTGAGACCCAGTACTTC.